These T cell receptor beta chains were read from a single sample in a study of CD4 T cell repertoires in COVID-19. Only in-frame clones appear in the TCRdb table, and some are missing; sequencing was by immunoSEQ multiplex PCR. The data hold about 75,000 clones, with roughly 85% observed a single time. The starting material was CD4+ T cells from peripheral blood, obtained after recovery from COVID-19. The origin of the receptors is a human donor who had COVID-19. CDR3s include the opening cysteine and the closing phenylalanine or tryptophan. The order of the fields is J gene, V gene, D gene, clone size, CDR3 length, CDR3 protein, CDR3 DNA. A D gene is named only where the DNA matches it firmly. Clone size is stated in some rows and not others, as once, few, many or a class when expanded.

j_call: TRBJ2-3
v_call: TRBV10-3
d_call: .
clone_size: once
cdr3_length: 16
cdr3_aa: CAIRQGGGGSTDTQYF
cdr3_nt: TGTGCCATCAGACAGGGGGGCGGGGGCAGCACAGATACGCAGTATTTT

j_call: TRBJ2-5
v_call: TRBV19
d_call: .
clone_size: .
cdr3_length: 15
cdr3_aa: CASSNPTRGQETQYF
cdr3_nt: TGTGCCAGTAGTAACCCCACTAGGGGGCAAGAGACCCAGTACTTC

j_call: TRBJ2-2
v_call: TRBV6-1
d_call: .
clone_size: .
cdr3_length: 14
cdr3_aa: CASSEVAASGELFF
cdr3_nt: TGTGCCAGCAGTGAAGTTGCGGCTTCCGGGGAGCTGTTTTTT

j_call: TRBJ2-1
v_call: TRBV24-1
d_call: TRBD2
clone_size: .
cdr3_length: 17
cdr3_aa: CATSDLEASGSYNEQFF
cdr3_nt: TGTGCCACCAGTGATTTGGAGGCTAGCGGGAGCTACAATGAGCAGTTCTTC

j_call: TRBJ2-7
v_call: TRBV5-1
d_call: TRBD1
clone_size: .
cdr3_length: 15
cdr3_aa: CASSPRQGASYEQYF
cdr3_nt: TGCGCCAGCAGCCCCCGACAGGGGGCTTCGTACGAGCAGTACTTC

j_call: TRBJ2-7
v_call: TRBV5-1
d_call: TRBD2
clone_size: .
cdr3_length: 18
cdr3_aa: CASSLGPTSGTSSYEQYF
cdr3_nt: TGCGCCAGCAGCTTGGGACCAACTAGCGGAACAAGCTCCTACGAGCAGTACTTC

j_call: TRBJ1-6
v_call: TRBV5-1
d_call: .
clone_size: .
cdr3_length: 16
cdr3_aa: CASSLGVHPANSPLHF
cdr3_nt: TGCGCCAGCAGCTTAGGTGTCCACCCGGCCAATTCACCCCTCCACTTT

j_call: TRBJ2-3
v_call: TRBV7-7
d_call: TRBD2
clone_size: .
cdr3_length: 20
cdr3_aa: CASSPQSPGLAGGLATTQYF
cdr3_nt: TGTGCCAGCAGCCCACAATCACCGGGACTAGCGGGAGGACTGGCTACTACGCAGTATTTT

j_call: TRBJ2-1
v_call: TRBV19
d_call: TRBD1
clone_size: .
cdr3_length: 15
cdr3_aa: CASSIRQGTSYEQFF
cdr3_nt: TGTGCCAGTAGTATTCGACAGGGTACGTCATATGAGCAGTTCTTC

j_call: TRBJ1-6
v_call: TRBV7-8
d_call: .
clone_size: .
cdr3_length: 15
cdr3_aa: CASSLPRAGNSPLHF
cdr3_nt: TGTGCCAGCAGCCTCCCCCGGGCCGGGAATTCACCCCTCCACTTT

j_call: TRBJ2-3
v_call: TRBV27
d_call: TRBD2
clone_size: .
cdr3_length: 19
cdr3_aa: CASSLVRGKREGRGDTQYF
cdr3_nt: TGTGCCAGCAGTTTGGTAAGGGGGAAGCGGGAGGGCCGGGGAGATACGCAGTATTTT

j_call: TRBJ1-1
v_call: TRBV14
d_call: .
clone_size: once
cdr3_length: 14
cdr3_aa: CASSQDRSVTEAFF
cdr3_nt: TGTGCCAGCAGCCAAGATAGGAGCGTCACTGAAGCTTTCTTT

j_call: TRBJ1-2
v_call: TRBV20-1
d_call: .
clone_size: .
cdr3_length: 16
cdr3_aa: CSASTGAVKSNYGYTF
cdr3_nt: TGCAGTGCTAGTACAGGAGCAGTTAAGTCTAACTATGGCTACACCTTC

j_call: TRBJ2-2
v_call: TRBV7-2
d_call: .
clone_size: few
cdr3_length: 16
cdr3_aa: CASGSFGGMDTGELFF
cdr3_nt: TGTGCCAGCGGGTCGTTTGGGGGTATGGACACCGGGGAGCTGTTTTTT

j_call: TRBJ2-1
v_call: TRBV21-1
d_call: .
clone_size: .
cdr3_length: 16
cdr3_aa: CASSKKEGFTYNEQFF
cdr3_nt: TGTGCCAGCAGCAAAAAGGAAGGATTCACCTACAATGAGCAGTTCTTC

j_call: TRBJ2-7
v_call: TRBV9
d_call: TRBD1
clone_size: .
cdr3_length: 15
cdr3_aa: CASSVGGGWTYEQYF
cdr3_nt: TGTGCCAGCAGCGTAGGAGGGGGCTGGACCTACGAGCAGTACTTC

j_call: TRBJ1-1
v_call: TRBV6-1
d_call: .
clone_size: .
cdr3_length: 15
cdr3_aa: CASSEVGGGGTEAFF
cdr3_nt: TGTGCCAGCAGTGAGGTGGGGGGAGGGGGTACTGAAGCTTTCTTT

j_call: TRBJ2-2
v_call: TRBV10-3
d_call: .
clone_size: .
cdr3_length: 14
cdr3_aa: CAISPVQVPGELFF
cdr3_nt: TGTGCCATCAGCCCGGTACAGGTACCCGGGGAGCTGTTTTTT

j_call: TRBJ2-5
v_call: TRBV3-1/TRBV3-2
d_call: TRBD2
clone_size: .
cdr3_length: 15
cdr3_aa: CASSSTSGRGETQYF
cdr3_nt: TGTGCCAGCAGCTCGACTAGCGGGAGGGGGGAGACCCAGTACTTC

j_call: TRBJ1-1
v_call: TRBV10-3
d_call: TRBD1
clone_size: .
cdr3_length: 14
cdr3_aa: CAISGQGATTEAFF
cdr3_nt: TGTGCCATCAGTGGACAGGGGGCGACCACTGAAGCTTTCTTT

j_call: TRBJ2-2
v_call: TRBV5-1
d_call: .
clone_size: .
cdr3_length: 16
cdr3_aa: CASSLLQSGNTGELFF
cdr3_nt: TGCGCCAGCAGCTTACTACAGTCTGGGAACACCGGGGAGCTGTTTTTT

j_call: TRBJ2-7
v_call: TRBV11-2
d_call: .
clone_size: once
cdr3_length: 15
cdr3_aa: CASSYLPVGRYEQYF
cdr3_nt: TGTGCCAGCAGCTATCTCCCGGTCGGACGCTACGAGCAGTACTTC

j_call: TRBJ1-2
v_call: TRBV6-5
d_call: .
clone_size: .
cdr3_length: 13
cdr3_aa: CASSYSIANGYTF
cdr3_nt: TGTGCCAGCAGTTACTCGATAGCAAATGGCTACACCTTC

j_call: TRBJ1-2
v_call: TRBV19
d_call: .
clone_size: .
cdr3_length: 12
cdr3_aa: CATSEGYYGYTF
cdr3_nt: TGTGCCACTTCGGAGGGGTACTATGGCTACACCTTC

j_call: TRBJ2-7
v_call: TRBV18
d_call: TRBD1
clone_size: .
cdr3_length: 15
cdr3_aa: CASSPPRGLPYEQYF
cdr3_nt: TGTGCCAGCTCACCACCGAGGGGGCTACCCTACGAGCAGTACTTC

j_call: TRBJ1-2
v_call: TRBV11-2
d_call: .
clone_size: .
cdr3_length: 14
cdr3_aa: CASRRDGGSYGYTF
cdr3_nt: TGTGCCAGCAGACGGGACGGGGGAAGTTATGGCTACACCTTC

j_call: TRBJ2-7
v_call: TRBV10-3
d_call: .
clone_size: .
cdr3_length: 14
cdr3_aa: CAISDTTSSYEQYF
cdr3_nt: TGTGCCATCAGCGACACAACCTCCTCCTACGAGCAGTACTTC

j_call: TRBJ1-5
v_call: TRBV7-9
d_call: .
clone_size: .
cdr3_length: 14
cdr3_aa: CASSSSGANQPQHF
cdr3_nt: TGTGCCAGCAGCTCCTCGGGCGCCAATCAGCCCCAGCATTTT

j_call: TRBJ2-5
v_call: TRBV6-6
d_call: TRBD2
clone_size: .
cdr3_length: 16
cdr3_aa: CASSPNPLAGGETQYF
cdr3_nt: TGTGCCAGCAGTCCCAACCCTCTAGCGGGGGGAGAGACCCAGTACTTC

j_call: TRBJ2-4
v_call: TRBV2
d_call: .
clone_size: .
cdr3_length: 15
cdr3_aa: CASSDGPGGVGIQYF
cdr3_nt: TGTGCCAGCAGTGATGGGCCAGGGGGGGTCGGCATTCAGTACTTC

j_call: TRBJ2-3
v_call: TRBV6-5
d_call: .
clone_size: .
cdr3_length: 13
cdr3_aa: CASLVAGTDTQYF
cdr3_nt: TGTGCCAGCTTGGTCGCCGGCACAGATACGCAGTATTTT

j_call: TRBJ2-3
v_call: TRBV10-1
d_call: TRBD2
clone_size: .
cdr3_length: 14
cdr3_aa: CASSPGLARNTQYF
cdr3_nt: TGCGCCAGTTCCCCCGGACTAGCGAGAAATACGCAGTATTTT

j_call: TRBJ2-7
v_call: TRBV11-2
d_call: .
clone_size: .
cdr3_length: 13
cdr3_aa: CASSLGDRYEQYF
cdr3_nt: TGTGCCAGCAGCTTAGGAGACAGGTACGAGCAGTACTTC

j_call: TRBJ1-1
v_call: TRBV20-1
d_call: .
clone_size: once
cdr3_length: 11
cdr3_aa: CSARDTPEAFF
cdr3_nt: TGCAGTGCTAGAGATACGCCTGAAGCTTTCTTT

j_call: TRBJ1-3
v_call: TRBV3-1/TRBV3-2
d_call: TRBD1
clone_size: once
cdr3_length: 14
cdr3_aa: CASSWPGQRNTIYF
cdr3_nt: TGTGCCAGCAGCTGGCCGGGACAGCGAAACACCATATATTTT

j_call: TRBJ1-5
v_call: TRBV3-1/TRBV3-2
d_call: TRBD1
clone_size: .
cdr3_length: 16
cdr3_aa: CASSPTGQGDNQPQHF
cdr3_nt: TGTGCCAGCAGCCCAACGGGACAGGGAGACAATCAGCCCCAGCATTTT